Included here is one T cell receptor beta chain sequence, with context. Its matching antigen is unknown. PCR involved 60 Vbeta and 13 Jbeta primers. Sequencing used immunoSEQ multiplex PCR; TCRdb keeps in-frame clones, though not all of them. This sample yields 150,000 to 200,000 clones, of which roughly 84% are seen a single time; 0.2% to 0.3% belongs to the top ten. The germline gives CDR1 MNHNS, CDR2 SASEGT. There are 14 residues in the CDR3. Trimming at V came to 8 bases and at J to 4 bases, leaving 6 bases not matched to a gene. This specimen belongs to a study of cytomegalovirus exposure and HLA in healthy donors. Study-wide findings and caveats: It was 160 or so TCR beta chains that were listed as cytomegalovirus-associated.

The TCR sequence derives from a girl younger than two in good health and CMV-seronegative. The sequenced sample consisted of PBMCs. The chain carries TRBV6-1 and TRBJ2-1; 9 nucleotides align to TRBD2. CDR3 in amino acids: CASSRLAAYNEQFF. Here the CDR3 DNA reads TGTGCCAGCTCCCGACTAGCGGCTTACAATGAGCAGTTCTTC.